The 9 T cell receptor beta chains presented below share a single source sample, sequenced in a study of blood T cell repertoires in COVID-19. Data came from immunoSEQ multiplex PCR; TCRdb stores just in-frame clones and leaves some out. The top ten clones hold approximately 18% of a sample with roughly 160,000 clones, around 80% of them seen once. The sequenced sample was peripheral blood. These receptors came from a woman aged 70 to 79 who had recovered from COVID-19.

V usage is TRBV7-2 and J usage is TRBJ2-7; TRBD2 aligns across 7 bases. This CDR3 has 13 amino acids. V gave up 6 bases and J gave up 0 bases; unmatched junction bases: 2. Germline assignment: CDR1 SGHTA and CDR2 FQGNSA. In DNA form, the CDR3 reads TGTGCCAGCAGAGCGGGAAGCTCCTACGAGCAGTACTTC. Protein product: CASRAGSSYEQYF.

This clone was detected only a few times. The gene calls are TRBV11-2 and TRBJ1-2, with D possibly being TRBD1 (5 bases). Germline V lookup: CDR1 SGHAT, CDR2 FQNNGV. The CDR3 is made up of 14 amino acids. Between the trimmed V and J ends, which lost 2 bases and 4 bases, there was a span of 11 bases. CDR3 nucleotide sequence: TGTGCCAGCAGCTTACTGAGGACATCCTATGGCTACACCTTC. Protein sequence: CASSLLRTSYGYTF.

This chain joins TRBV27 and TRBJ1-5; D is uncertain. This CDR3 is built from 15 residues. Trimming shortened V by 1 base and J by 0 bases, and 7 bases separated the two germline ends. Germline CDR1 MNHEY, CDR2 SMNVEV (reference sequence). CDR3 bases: TGTGCCAGCAGTTTATACGCGTATAGCAATCAGCCCCAGCATTTT. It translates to CASSLYAYSNQPQHF.

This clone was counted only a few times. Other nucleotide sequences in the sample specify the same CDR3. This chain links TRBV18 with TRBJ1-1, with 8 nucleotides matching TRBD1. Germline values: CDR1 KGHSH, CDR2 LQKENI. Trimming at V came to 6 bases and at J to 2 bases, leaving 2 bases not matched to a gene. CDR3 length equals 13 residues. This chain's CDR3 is CASSGQANTEAFF. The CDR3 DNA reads TGTGCCAGCTCGGGACAGGCCAACACTGAAGCTTTCTTT.

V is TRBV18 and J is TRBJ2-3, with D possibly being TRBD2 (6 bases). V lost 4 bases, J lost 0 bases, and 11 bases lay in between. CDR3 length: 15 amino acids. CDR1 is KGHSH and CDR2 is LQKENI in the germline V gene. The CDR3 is CASSLNGGSTDTQYF. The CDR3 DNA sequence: TGTGCCAGCTCACTCAACGGAGGGAGCACAGATACGCAGTATTTT.

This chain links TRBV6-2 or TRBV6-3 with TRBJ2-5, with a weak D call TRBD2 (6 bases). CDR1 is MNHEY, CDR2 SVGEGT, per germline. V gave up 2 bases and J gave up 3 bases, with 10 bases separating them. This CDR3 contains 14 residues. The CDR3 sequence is CASSYGGGKETQYF. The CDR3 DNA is TGTGCCAGCAGTTACGGGGGAGGCAAAGAGACCCAGTACTTC.

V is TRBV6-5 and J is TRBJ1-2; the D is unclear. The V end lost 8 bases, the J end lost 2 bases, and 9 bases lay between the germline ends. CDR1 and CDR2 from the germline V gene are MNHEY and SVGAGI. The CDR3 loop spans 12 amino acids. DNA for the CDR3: TGTGCCAGCCGGGGAGGAAACTATGGCTACACCTTC. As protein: CASRGGNYGYTF.

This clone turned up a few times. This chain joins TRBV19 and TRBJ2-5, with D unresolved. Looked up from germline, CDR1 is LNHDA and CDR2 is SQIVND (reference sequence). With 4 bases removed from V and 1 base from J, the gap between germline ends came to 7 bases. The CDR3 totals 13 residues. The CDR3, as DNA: TGTGCCAGTAGTAGGGCCGCCCAAGAGACCCAGTACTTC. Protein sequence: CASSRAAQETQYF.

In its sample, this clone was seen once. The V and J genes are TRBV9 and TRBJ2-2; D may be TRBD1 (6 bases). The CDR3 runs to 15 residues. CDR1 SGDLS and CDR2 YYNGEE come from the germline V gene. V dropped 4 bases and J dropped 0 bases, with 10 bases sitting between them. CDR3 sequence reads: CASSRTVPNTGELFF. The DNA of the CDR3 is TGTGCCAGCAGCAGGACAGTCCCGAACACCGGGGAGCTGTTTTTT.